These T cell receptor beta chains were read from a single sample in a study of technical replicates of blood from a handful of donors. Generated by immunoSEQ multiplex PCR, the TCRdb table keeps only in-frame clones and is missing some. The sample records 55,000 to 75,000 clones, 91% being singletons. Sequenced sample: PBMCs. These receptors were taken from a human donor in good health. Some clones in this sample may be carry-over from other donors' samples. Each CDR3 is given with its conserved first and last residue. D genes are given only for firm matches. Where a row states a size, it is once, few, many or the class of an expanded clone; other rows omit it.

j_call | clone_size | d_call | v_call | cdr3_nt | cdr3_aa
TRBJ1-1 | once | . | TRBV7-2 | TGTGCCAGCAGCTTAGACAGTGAAGCTTTCTTT | CASSLDSEAFF
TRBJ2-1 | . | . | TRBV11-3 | TGTGCCAGCAGCTTAGACAAGGGGACCTACAATGAGCAGTTCTTC | CASSLDKGTYNEQFF
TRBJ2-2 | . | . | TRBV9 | TGTGCCAGCAGCCCCAGGGCGACCGGGGAGCTGTTTTTT | CASSPRATGELFF
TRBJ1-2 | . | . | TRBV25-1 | TGTGCCAGCAGGGAGGGGCTCTATGGCTACACCTTC | CASREGLYGYTF
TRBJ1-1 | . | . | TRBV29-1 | TGCAGCGTTGGGAGAGGGAACACTGAAGCTTTCTTT | CSVGRGNTEAFF
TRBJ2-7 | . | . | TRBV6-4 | TGTGCCAGCAGTAAGGGACTTTCCTACGAGCAGTACTTC | CASSKGLSYEQYF
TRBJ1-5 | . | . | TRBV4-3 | TGCGCCAGCAGCCAAGATCTAGGGGATAACAATCAGCCCCAGCATTTT | CASSQDLGDNNQPQHF
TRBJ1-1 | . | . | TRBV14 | TGTGCCAGCAGCCATCCCTGGGGGGGGAACACTGAAGCTTTCTTT | CASSHPWGGNTEAFF
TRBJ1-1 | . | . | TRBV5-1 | TGCGCCAGCAGCTCGGGACTTACGAACACTGAAGCTTTCTTT | CASSSGLTNTEAFF
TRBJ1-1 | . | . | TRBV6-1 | TGTGCCAGCAGTGAACAGCGTCTCACTGAAGCTTTCTTT | CASSEQRLTEAFF
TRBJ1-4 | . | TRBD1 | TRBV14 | TGTGCCAGCAGCCTACCGGGACAGGGTCCTGAAAAACTGTTTTTT | CASSLPGQGPEKLFF
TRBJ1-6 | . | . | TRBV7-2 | TGTGCCAGCAGATCGGGGGGATTAAGTTCACCCCTCCACTTT | CASRSGGLSSPLHF
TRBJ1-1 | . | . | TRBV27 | TGTGCCAGCAGCCAAGGGGTATACCTGAACACTGAAGCTTTCTTT | CASSQGVYLNTEAFF
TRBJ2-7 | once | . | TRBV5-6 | TGTGCCAGCAGCTTGTTCCGTTACGAGCAGTACTTC | CASSLFRYEQYF
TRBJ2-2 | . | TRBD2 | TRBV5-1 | TGCGCCAGCAGCTCCCCCGGGACTAGCGGGAGGAACACCGGGGAGCTGTTTTTT | CASSSPGTSGRNTGELFF
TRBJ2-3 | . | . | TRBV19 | TGTGCCAGTAGTAATCCTAATTACGGGTCAGATACGCAGTATTTT | CASSNPNYGSDTQYF
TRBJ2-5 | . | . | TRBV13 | TGTGCCAGCAGCACACAGGAGACCCAAGAGACCCAGTACTTC | CASSTQETQETQYF
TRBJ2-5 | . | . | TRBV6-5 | . | CASSYFGGGAEYF
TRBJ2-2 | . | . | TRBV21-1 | TGTGCCAGCAGCCAACGACAGGGTAAGGAGGCCGGGGAGCTGTTTTTT | CASSQRQGKEAGELFF
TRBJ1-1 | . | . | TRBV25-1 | TGTGCCAGCAGAGGACACTTCGCATACACTGAAGCTTTCTTT | CASRGHFAYTEAFF
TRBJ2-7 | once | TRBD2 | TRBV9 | TGTGCCAGCAGCGGAGGCTCGGGCGGGAGGCCAGGGGAGCAGTACTTC | CASSGGSGGRPGEQYF
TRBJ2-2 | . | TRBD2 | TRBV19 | TGTGCCAGTACGGCGGGGAGCGGGGGGGCAGGAACCGGGGAGCTGTTTTTT | CASTAGSGGAGTGELFF
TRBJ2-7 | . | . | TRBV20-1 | TGCAGTCTAGGGGTCACCTACGAGCAGTACTTC | CSLGVTYEQYF
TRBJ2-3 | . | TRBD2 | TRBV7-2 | TGTGCCAGCAGCCGGGATTCGGGGGGAGATACGCAGTATTTT | CASSRDSGGDTQYF
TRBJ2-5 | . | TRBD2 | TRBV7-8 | TGTGCCAGCAGCTTAGGGGGACTATTGTATGAGACCCAGTACTTC | CASSLGGLLYETQYF
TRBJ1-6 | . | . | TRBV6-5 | TGTGCCAGCAGTTACGCAGGGGTTTCCTATAATTCACCCCTCCACTTT | CASSYAGVSYNSPLHF
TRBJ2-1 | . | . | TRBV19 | TGTGCCAGTAGTATGCCAGGGTTTAGGTCCTACAATGAGCAGTTCTTC | CASSMPGFRSYNEQFF
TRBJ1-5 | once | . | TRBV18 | TGTGCCAGCTCCCCGGGAGGGGTCGACAATCAGCCCCAGCATTTT | CASSPGGVDNQPQHF
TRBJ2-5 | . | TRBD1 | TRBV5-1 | TGCGCCAGCAGCTACAGGGGGCCGAGGGTGGAGACCCAGTACTTC | CASSYRGPRVETQYF
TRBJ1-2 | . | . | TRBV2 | TGTGCCAGCAGTGAAGCGACCACCACAGGCTTCTATGGCTACACCTTC | CASSEATTTGFYGYTF
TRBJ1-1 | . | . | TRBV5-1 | TGCGCCAGCAGCAAAGGGACTCTCGGCACTGAAGCTTTCTTT | CASSKGTLGTEAFF
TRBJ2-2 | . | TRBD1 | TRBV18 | TGTGCCAGCTCACGACAGGGAGAAACCGGGGAGCTGTTTTTT | CASSRQGETGELFF
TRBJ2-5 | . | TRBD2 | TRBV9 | TGTGCCAGCAGCGTAGGGGGTCGGGAGGCGGGTGAGACCCAGTACTTC | CASSVGGREAGETQYF
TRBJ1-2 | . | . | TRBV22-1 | TGTCCTGGGAGCTTATGCAGGGGGCTTTTTGGCTACACCTTC | CPGSLCRGLFGYTF
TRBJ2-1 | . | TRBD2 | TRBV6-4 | TGTGCCAGCAGTGACTCAGCTAGCGGGGGGGTTCCTACTGAGCAGTTCTTC | CASSDSASGGVPTEQFF
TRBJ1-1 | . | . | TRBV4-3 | TGCGCCAGCAGACACGGGGGTACTGAAGCTTTCTTT | CASRHGGTEAFF
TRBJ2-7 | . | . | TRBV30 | TGTGCCTGGAGTGCGGGACTGACGGGGTCCTACGAGCAGTACTTC | CAWSAGLTGSYEQYF
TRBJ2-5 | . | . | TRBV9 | TGTGCCAGCAGCTTCGGACTCCAGAACCAAGAGACCCAGTACTTC | CASSFGLQNQETQYF
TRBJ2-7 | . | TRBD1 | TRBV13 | TGTGCCAGCAGCAGAGACAGGGCCCACGAGCAGTACTTC | CASSRDRAHEQYF
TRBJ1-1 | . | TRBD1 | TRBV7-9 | TGTGCCAGCAGCTTAGATGACAGGGGGGTTGAAGCTTTCTTT | CASSLDDRGVEAFF
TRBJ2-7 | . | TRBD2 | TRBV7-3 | TGTGCCAGCAGCTTAATGGCCGGGAGGATCCACGAGCAGTACTTC | CASSLMAGRIHEQYF
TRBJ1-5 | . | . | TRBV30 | TGTGCCTGCCGTTATAGCAATCAGCCCCAGCATTTT | CACRYSNQPQHF